This passage covers 24 T cell receptor beta chains from one sample sequenced in a study of immune characteristics of hereditary and idiopathic chronic pancreatitis. Patients having total pancreatectomy with islet autotransplantation provided the chronic pancreatitis pancreas tissue. Assay: immunoSEQ multiplex PCR; the TCRdb copy retains only in-frame clones and omits some. Of around 10,000 clones listed, more than 75% are singletons. Sequenced input: pancreas tissue with idiopathic chronic pancreatitis. These receptors came from a human donor with chronic pancreatitis.

The rearrangement joins TRBV28 to TRBJ2-7; TRBD2 aligns across 12 bases. Germline CDR1 reads MDHEN; CDR2 reads SYDVKM. The CDR3 has 15 residues. J lost 6 bases, V lost 5 bases, and 8 bases had no gene match. The CDR3 loop is CASSRPSGGAAEQYV. Here the CDR3 DNA reads TGTGCCAGCAGTCGCCCTAGCGGGGGGGCGGCCGAGCAGTACGTC.

This chain links TRBV6-8 with TRBJ2-3, with 12 nucleotides matching TRBD2. Germline V CDR1 and CDR2: MNHGY, SAAAGT. Germline trimming cut 2 bases from V and 0 bases from J; bases unmatched to any gene: 9. The CDR3 extends over 19 amino acids. The CDR3 DNA reads as TGTGCCAGCAGTTACCCCAGACTAGCGGGGGCCCCTAGCACAGATACGCAGTATTTT. It codes for CASSYPRLAGAPSTDTQYF.

This sequence joins TRBV12-5 and TRBJ1-1; 7 bases line up with TRBD1. The CDR3 loop spans 17 amino acids. Germline V gives CDR1 LGHNT, CDR2 FRNRAP. V gave up 7 bases and J gave up 7 bases; unmatched junction bases: 21. The CDR3 DNA sequence: TGTGCTAGTGCCACTGCGACAGGGTCCGCGGGTTTTGGTGAAGCTTTCTTT. Translating it yields CASATATGSAGFGEAFF.

This chain connects TRBV2 to TRBJ2-7, with 8 bases identical to TRBD2. CDR1 SNHLY and CDR2 FYNNEI come from the germline V gene. Trimming took 8 bases from V and 6 from J; bases not matched to a gene: 3. This CDR3 region has 11 residues. For the CDR3, the DNA is TGTGCCAGCGGGAGCGGGGGCGAGCAGTACGTC. Translation gives CASGSGGEQYV.

The chain couples TRBV7-9 to TRBJ2-7; D possibly matches TRBD1 or TRBD2 (5 bases each). V was pared by 3 bases and J by 2 bases, with 8 bases between. Per the germline V gene, CDR1 is SEHNR and CDR2 is FQNEAQ (reference sequence). The CDR3 runs to 13 residues. The CDR3 loop is CASSFEGPYEQYV. Written as DNA, the CDR3 is TGTGCCAGCAGCTTCGAGGGACCCTACGAGCAGTACGTC.

This chain joins TRBV5-8 and TRBJ2-5; no clear D gene. The germline CDR1 and CDR2 sequences are SGHTS and YDEGEE. Trimming took 5 bases from V and 4 from J, leaving 6 bases between them. This CDR3 has 11 amino acids. Here the CDR3 reads CASREGETQYF. The DNA for the CDR3 is TGTGCCAGCAGGGAAGGAGAGACCCAGTACTTC.

The sample holds one count of this clone. Germline is not matched at one junction end, which may reflect a read error. This chain joins TRBV7-7 and TRBJ2-3; 8 nucleotides line up with TRBD2. The CDR3 has 16 amino acids. The germline gives CDR1 SSHAT, CDR2 FNYEAQ (reference sequence). The CDR3 loop is CASSPSGGGLSDTQYF. In DNA form, the CDR3 reads TGTGCTAGCAGCCCCTCCGGCGGGGGGTTATCGGATACGCAGTATTTT. Full variable domain (rest looked up from reference TRBV7-7 and TRBJ2-3): GAGVSQSPRYKVTKRGQDVTLRCDPISSHATLYWYQQALGQGPEFLTYFNYEAQPDKSGLPSDRFSAERPEGSISTLTIQRTEQRDSAMYRCASSPSGGGLSDTQYFGPGTRLTVL.

The chain recombines TRBV7-2 with TRBJ2-7, with 11 bases aligning to TRBD1. Germline CDR1 is SGHTA and CDR2 is FQGNSA. This CDR3 contains 14 residues. J gave up 6 bases and V 3 bases, and 4 bases lay outside the gene matches. The CDR3 DNA reads TGTGCCAGCAGCTTGGACAGGGGGCGAAGCGAGCAGTACTTC. This codes for CASSLDRGRSEQYF.

J is TRBJ2-3 and V is TRBV7-9; 10 bases agree with TRBD2. V was clipped by 5 bases and J by 1 base; unmatched bases: 3. The CDR3 spans 15 residues. Germline V lookup: CDR1 SEHNR, CDR2 FQNEAQ (reference sequence). CDR3 nucleotides: TGTGCCAGCAGCGCGGGGACTAGCGGCACAGATACGCAGTATTTT. This gives the protein CASSAGTSGTDTQYF.

The gene calls are TRBV15 and TRBJ2-3, with 9 bases that match TRBD1. After removal of 0 bases from V and 4 bases from J, the junction contained 2 bases not matched to a gene. Germline CDR1 is LNHNV and CDR2 is YYDKDF (reference sequence). The CDR3 is 15 residues long. The CDR3 nucleotides read TGTGCCACCAGCAGAGATACAGGGGGCGCAGATACGCAGTATTTT. Its translation is CATSRDTGGADTQYF.

V usage is TRBV12-5 and J usage is TRBJ1-2, with 8 bases identical to TRBD1. Trimming at V came to 1 base and at J to 4 bases, leaving 11 bases not matched to a gene. Germline values: CDR1 LGHNT, CDR2 FRNRAP. This CDR3 has 17 amino acids. The chain's CDR3 is CASGLDRQGLPPYGYTF. CDR3 nucleotides: TGTGCTAGTGGTTTGGATCGACAGGGGCTCCCCCCCTATGGCTACACCTTC.

This clone appeared a few times. The V call is TRBV30, the J call TRBJ1-4; perhaps TRBD1 as D (6 bases). CDR1 is GTSNPN and CDR2 is SVGIG in the germline V gene (reference sequence). The CDR3 has 14 residues. The V and J ends lost 0 bases and 7 bases respectively, with 12 bases between them. The CDR3 region has the DNA TGTGCCTGGAGTGTACGGGGGGCATTTGAAAAACTGTTTTTT. It codes for CAWSVRGAFEKLFF.

The V call is TRBV4-1, the J call TRBJ2-3; tentatively, D is TRBD2 (5 bases). Looked up from germline, CDR1 is MGHRA and CDR2 is YSYEKL. The CDR3 sequence is 14 residues long. Trimming shortened V by 0 bases and J by 7 bases, and 11 bases separated the two germline ends. The CDR3 here is CASSQDRGTNTQYF. CDR3 nucleotides: TGCGCCAGCAGCCAAGATCGGGGAACCAATACGCAGTATTTT.

In its sample, this clone was seen once. The CDR3 sequence is CASSRLAGGRETQYF. The CDR3 DNA follows: TGTGCCAGCAGCCGACTAGCGGGGGGGCGCGAGACCCAGTACTTC. The chain couples TRBV2 to TRBJ2-5; the match to TRBD2 covers 14 bases. This CDR3 region has 15 residues. The trim removed 6 bases at V and 5 bases at J, leaving 5 bases unmatched. The germline V gene has CDR1 SNHLY and CDR2 FYNNEI.

This chain joins TRBV18 and TRBJ2-1; D gene uncertain. Per germline, CDR1 KGHSH and CDR2 LQKENI. The CDR3 consists of 14 residues. The V end lost 3 bases, the J end lost 0 bases, and 6 bases lay between the germline ends. CDR3 in DNA: TGTGCCAGCTCACCCCTAAGCTCCTACAATGAGCAGTTCTTC. Protein sequence: CASSPLSSYNEQFF. The full variable domain, rest sourced from reference TRBV18 and TRBJ2-1, is NAGVMQNPRHLVRRRGQEARLRCSPMKGHSHVYWYRQLPEEGLKFMVYLQKENIIDESGMPKERFSAEFPKEGPSILRIQQVVRGDSAAYFCASSPLSSYNEQFFGPGTRLTVL.

The chain combines TRBV6-1 with TRBJ2-3; 8 bases align to TRBD2. V was clipped by 1 base and J by 2 bases; unmatched bases: 5. Germline V gene data show CDR1 as MNHNS and CDR2 as SASEGT. The CDR3 is 16 residues long. The CDR3, as DNA: TGTGCCAGCAGTGAAGTGGCGGGGGGAGTCACAGATACGCAGTATTTT. This codes for CASSEVAGGVTDTQYF.

This chain joins TRBV5-8 and TRBJ2-7; D is uncertain. Trimming stripped 4 bases from V and 7 bases from J, with 18 bases between. CDR1 and CDR2 (germline): SGHTS, YDEGEE. This CDR3 has 14 residues. The CDR3 region is CASSPEWGIKEQYV. CDR3 DNA: TGTGCCAGCAGCCCCGAGTGGGGAATAAAAGAGCAGTACGTC.

The rearrangement links TRBV7-3 to TRBJ2-3; 9 positions agree with TRBD2. Germline lookup yields CDR1 SGHTA and CDR2 FQGTGA. The CDR3 loop spans 15 amino acids. Germline trimming cut 5 bases from V and 0 bases from J; bases unmatched to any gene: 3. The CDR3 coding sequence is TGTGCCAGCAGCCGGACTAGCGCCAGCACAGATACGCAGTATTTT. Protein: CASSRTSASTDTQYF.

This chain uses TRBV29-1 with TRBJ1-1; weak D call: TRBD1 (5 bases). The CDR3 loop spans 12 amino acids. Per germline, CDR1 SQVTM and CDR2 ANQGSEA. Deletions cut 5 bases from V and 3 bases from J, with 10 bases between. CDR3 residues: CSVTPGDTEAFF. As DNA, the CDR3 is TGCAGCGTTACCCCGGGGGACACTGAAGCTTTCTTT.

This chain joins TRBV2 and TRBJ1-1; D not resolved. Germline V lookup: CDR1 SNHLY, CDR2 FYNNEI. V gave up 6 bases and J gave up 1 base, with 9 bases separating them. This CDR3 has 13 amino acids. The CDR3 loop reads CASSGAPNTEAFF. The CDR3 nucleotides read TGTGCCAGCAGCGGCGCCCCGAACACTGAAGCTTTCTTT. Full variable domain (rest looked up from reference TRBV2 and TRBJ1-1): EPEVTQTPSHQVTQMGQEVILRCVPISNHLYFYWYRQILGQKVEFLVSFYNNEISEKSEIFDDQFSVERPDGSNFTLKIRSTKLEDSAMYFCASSGAPNTEAFFGQGTRLTVV.

This clone was observed a few times. This chain connects TRBV3-1 (or the pseudogene TRBV3-2) to TRBJ2-1, with TRBD2 matching over 9 bases. Germline trimming cut 6 bases from V and 10 bases from J; bases unmatched to any gene: 13. Germline V gene lookup returns CDR1 LGHDT and CDR2 YNNKEL (reference sequence). The CDR3 loop spans 15 amino acids. CDR3 DNA: TGTGCCAGCAGACCAAGGGGCGGGGGGGCCCAAGAGCAGTTCTTC. The encoded protein is CASRPRGGGAQEQFF.

The gene calls are TRBV5-1 and TRBJ1-2; D is possibly TRBD1 (6 bases). Germline V gene data show CDR1 as SGHRS and CDR2 as YFSETQ. V dropped 3 bases and J dropped 8 bases, with 11 bases sitting between them. The CDR3 sequence is 12 residues long. The DNA for the CDR3 is TGCGCCAGCAGCTCACAGGGACTGGGCTACACCTTC. It specifies CASSSQGLGYTF.

The V gene is TRBV10-3, the J gene TRBJ1-1, with D unresolved. Trimming removed 3 bases at V and 3 bases at J, with 14 bases between. The CDR3 spans 15 residues. The germline V gene encodes CDR1 ENHRY and CDR2 SYGVKD. The CDR3 here is CAISDFRVGHTEAFF. The CDR3 bases are TGTGCCATCAGTGATTTTCGGGTCGGGCACACTGAAGCTTTCTTT.

The genes are TRBV6-5 and TRBJ1-2; tentatively, D is TRBD1 (5 bases). The CDR3 contains 13 residues. The V and J ends lost 4 bases and 4 bases respectively, with 10 bases between them. Germline CDR1 reads MNHEY; CDR2 reads SVGAGI. The CDR3 DNA follows: TGTGCCAGCAGTTCTAAGGGGACCTATGGCTACACCTTC. This translates into CASSSKGTYGYTF.